The 19 T cell receptor beta chains below come from one sample, sequenced in a study of blood T cells in healthy people across ages. Primed by a sample-barcoded 5' primer and a J-beta primer mix, a second PCR proceeded for 7 to 11 cycles. Each CDR3 protein is one row after TCRdb ran MiXCR on the 5' RACE reads. The sample has more than 550,000 distinct CDR3 sequences, about a fifth seen once. Sequenced material: blood. These receptors were collected from a man between 65 and 79 years old in good health.

The chain is built from TRBV29-1 and TRBJ1-1, with D unclear. V was pared by 2 bases and J by 4 bases, with 11 bases between. The CDR3 loop spans 13 amino acids. Germline V lookup: CDR1 SQVTM, CDR2 ANQGSEA. The CDR3 here is CSVEWGVGTEAFF. The CDR3 bases are TGCAGCGTTGAATGGGGTGTTGGCACTGAAGCTTTCTTT.

The chain has TRBV29-1 and TRBJ2-2, with 9 bases lining up with TRBD1. The CDR3 spans 13 residues. Germline assignment: CDR1 SQVTM and CDR2 ANQGSEA. The J segment lost 6 bases and the V segment lost 6 bases, leaving 5 bases of the junction unmatched. In nucleotides, the CDR3 is TGCAGCGTGGGGGACAGGGATGCCGGGGAGCTGTTTTTT. Protein product: CSVGDRDAGELFF.

The chain uses TRBV6-1 and TRBJ1-6, with 8 positions matching TRBD1. The J segment lost 13 bases and the V segment lost 6 bases, leaving 23 bases of the junction unmatched. The CDR3 is 18 residues long. The germline V gene encodes CDR1 MNHNS and CDR2 SASEGT. The chain's CDR3 is CASSPTPGGQPPVSPLHF. The CDR3 region has the DNA TGTGCCAGCAGCCCCACCCCAGGGGGCCAACCTCCCGTCTCGCCCCTCCACTTT.

The rearrangement uses TRBV7-2 and TRBJ1-1; the D is unclear. Trimming pared 7 bases from V and 11 bases from J, leaving 17 bases between. The germline V gene encodes CDR1 SGHTA and CDR2 FQGNSA. The CDR3 is 12 residues long. CDR3 protein: CASNNVASGAFF. As DNA, the CDR3 is TGTGCCAGCAATAACGTCGCTTCGGGGGCTTTCTTT.

V gene TRBV6-6 combines with J gene TRBJ2-7; 12 nucleotides line up with TRBD2. The closer fit of TRBJ2-1 to the DNA end suggests the J call may be wrong. Germline V gene lookup returns CDR1 MNHNY and CDR2 SVGAGI (reference sequence). CDR3 length: 17 residues. The CDR3 region is CASSLGLSSGRAEQQFF. CDR3 DNA sequence: TGTGCCAGCAGTCTAGGCCTTTCTAGCGGGAGGGCCGAACAGCAGTTCTTC.

In its sample, this clonotype was seen a few times. V gene TRBV3-1 combines with J gene TRBJ1-1; 8 nucleotides agree with TRBD1. CDR1 is LGHDT and CDR2 is YNNKEL in the germline V gene (reference sequence). The V gene end was trimmed by 4 bases and the J gene end by 4 bases; junction bases not matched to a gene: 2. There are 13 residues in the CDR3. The chain's CDR3 is CASSPGGFTEAFF. The CDR3 coding sequence is TGTGCCAGCAGCCCAGGGGGCTTCACTGAAGCTTTCTTT.

This rearrangement joins TRBV5-1 to TRBJ2-1; TRBD2 might be the D (6 bases). Per the germline V gene, CDR1 is SGHRS and CDR2 is YFSETQ. CDR3 size: 11 residues. The V end was cut by 2 bases, the J end by 12 bases, with 9 bases between. The CDR3 spells CASSFRGSQFF. As DNA, the CDR3 is TGCGCCAGCAGCTTCCGGGGGTCGCAGTTCTTC.

CDR3 region: CASTPAQLQETQYF. The CDR3 DNA reads TGTGCCAGCACTCCCGCTCAACTACAAGAGACCCAGTACTTC. The V gene is TRBV11-2, the J gene TRBJ2-1, with D hard to call. The J call is uncertain, as TRBJ2-5 better fits the DNA end. Germline assignment: CDR1 SGHAT and CDR2 FQNNGV. The CDR3 covers 14 residues.

This chain joins TRBV12-3 or TRBV12-4 and TRBJ2-3; TRBD2 agrees at 8 bases. The CDR3 is made up of 14 amino acids. The V and J ends lost 5 bases and 2 bases, in that order; junction bases with no gene match: 3. CDR3 sequence (DNA): TGTGCCAGCAGTACTAGCGGCACCACAGATACGCAGTATTTT. It is translated as CASSTSGTTDTQYF.

There are a few counts of this clonotype. The rearrangement joins TRBV25-1 to TRBJ2-1; D might be TRBD1 (6 bases). Trimming shortened V by 1 base and J by 1 base, and 17 bases separated the two germline ends. CDR1 MGHDK and CDR2 SYGVNS come from the germline V gene. This CDR3 is built from 18 residues. The CDR3 protein is CASSEFLGGVKSYNEQFF. The CDR3 nucleotides read TGTGCCAGCAGTGAATTTTTAGGGGGAGTAAAGTCCTACAATGAGCAGTTCTTC. Using reference TRBV25-1 and TRBJ2-1 for the parts outside the CDR3, the full variable domain is EADIYQTPRYLVIGTGKKITLECSQTMGHDKMYWYQQDPGMELHLIHYSYGVNSTEKGDLSSESTVSRIRTEHFPLTLESARPSHTSQYLCASSEFLGGVKSYNEQFFGPGTRLTVL.

This clonotype has a handful of counts. V and J are TRBV7-3 and TRBJ2-1; the match to TRBD2 covers 10 bases. CDR3 length equals 15 residues. Germline V gene sequence: CDR1 SGHTA, CDR2 FQGTGA. Trimming cost V 6 bases and J 8 bases; bases outside gene matches: 10. For the CDR3, the DNA is TGTGCCAGCAGTTTTCTAGCGGGAGCTTTGGATGAGCAGTTCTTC. Protein product: CASSFLAGALDEQFF.

This chain connects TRBV6-4 to TRBJ2-2; D gene unclear. Between the trimmed V and J ends, which lost 4 bases and 9 bases, there was a span of 12 bases. Germline V lookup: CDR1 MRHNA, CDR2 SNTAGT. The length of the CDR3 is 13 residues. This CDR3 reads CASSGTLTWELFF. For the CDR3, the DNA is TGTGCCAGCAGTGGGACCCTTACCTGGGAGCTGTTTTTT.

The chain recombines TRBV12-3 or TRBV12-4 with TRBJ1-2, with 7 bases that match TRBD1. V trimming: 6 bases; J trimming: 4 bases; junction bases outside the gene matches: 8. The length of the CDR3 is 14 residues. DNA for the CDR3: TGTGCCAGCAGACAAGGGGGCGCAGGCTATGGCTACACCTTC. Protein sequence: CASRQGGAGYGYTF.

This clonotype came up a few times. This chain's CDR3 is CASSTSLGDTEAFF. CDR3 nucleotides: TGTGCCAGCAGCACCTCCCTGGGGGACACTGAAGCTTTCTTT. The rearrangement joins TRBV5-4 to TRBJ1-1, with a tentative D call TRBD1 (5 bases). V was trimmed by 4 bases and J by 3 bases, leaving 13 bases between them. This CDR3 comprises 14 residues. Germline lookup yields CDR1 SGHNT and CDR2 YYREEE (reference sequence).

The gene calls are TRBV12-3 or TRBV12-4 and TRBJ1-4; 7 positions agree with TRBD1. The CDR3 is made up of 15 amino acids. J gave up 3 bases and V 4 bases, and 5 bases lay outside the gene matches. CDR3 sequence reads: CASSSRTGSNEKLFF. Written as DNA, the CDR3 is TGTGCCAGCAGTTCCAGGACAGGCTCTAATGAAAAACTGTTTTTT.

This clonotype was observed a handful of times. The chain is built from TRBV28 and TRBJ2-7; possible D gene TRBD1, 6 bases. The CDR3 has 14 amino acids. The V and J ends lost 5 bases and 4 bases respectively, with 15 bases between them. Germline V CDR1 and CDR2: MDHEN, SYDVKM. DNA for the CDR3: TGTGCCAGCAGTGCCCCGGGACAACCATACGAGCAGTACGTC. Translating it yields CASSAPGQPYEQYV.

This clonotype has only a few counts. J is TRBJ2-4 and V is TRBV5-1; the D gene is possibly TRBD1 (5 bases). The germline V and J ends were trimmed by 0 bases and 2 bases, with 12 bases remaining between them. This CDR3 has 16 amino acids. Germline V gene lookup returns CDR1 SGHRS and CDR2 YFSETQ. The CDR3 region is CASSLAGFGTKNIQYF. CDR3 nucleotides: TGCGCCAGCAGCTTGGCAGGGTTTGGCACCAAAAACATTCAGTACTTC.

The V gene is TRBV7-9, the J gene TRBJ1-1; D uncertain. The CDR3 contains 14 residues. Germline CDR1 and CDR2: SEHNR and FQNEAQ (reference sequence). Trimming removed 5 bases from V and 0 bases from J, with 10 bases in between. This CDR3 reads CASSPFAVNTEAFF. In DNA form, the CDR3 reads TGTGCCAGCAGCCCCTTTGCAGTGAACACTGAAGCTTTCTTT. The whole variable domain, filled in from reference TRBV7-9 and TRBJ1-1, reads DTGVSQNPRHKITKRGQNVTFRCDPISEHNRLYWYRQTLGQGPEFLTYFQNEAQLEKSRLLSDRFSAERPKGSFSTLEIQRTEQGDSAMYLCASSPFAVNTEAFFGQGTRLTVV.

The rearrangement joins TRBV6-5 to TRBJ2-5; 7 bases map to TRBD2. The CDR3 length is 16 residues. V lost 0 bases, J lost 5 bases, and 9 bases stayed unmatched. Germline assignment: CDR1 MNHEY and CDR2 SVGAGI. The CDR3 DNA reads TGTGCCAGCAGTTACTCAGTCCGACACGGGAGGGAGACCCAGTACTTC. This codes for CASSYSVRHGRETQYF.